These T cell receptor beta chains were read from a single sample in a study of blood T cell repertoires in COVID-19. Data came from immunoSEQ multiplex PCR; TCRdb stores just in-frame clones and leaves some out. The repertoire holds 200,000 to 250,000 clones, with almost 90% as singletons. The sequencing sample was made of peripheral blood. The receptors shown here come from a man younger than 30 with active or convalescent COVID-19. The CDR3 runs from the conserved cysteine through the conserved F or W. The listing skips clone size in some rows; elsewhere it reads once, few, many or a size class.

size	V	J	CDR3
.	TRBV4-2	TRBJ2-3	CASSLGKTSGSDTQYF
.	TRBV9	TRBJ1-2	CASTEGLPLTGGSRYGYTF
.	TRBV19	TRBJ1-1	CASSIKMLGEAFF
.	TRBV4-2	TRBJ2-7	CASSQDGGGGPYEQYF
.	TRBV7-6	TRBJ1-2	CASSSTGADGYTF
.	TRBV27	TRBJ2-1	CASSPDRVGEQFF
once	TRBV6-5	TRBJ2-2	CASSPIGDTGELFF
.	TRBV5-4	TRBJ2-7	CASSFWGDYEQYF
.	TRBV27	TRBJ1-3	CASSLWDRHSGNTIYF
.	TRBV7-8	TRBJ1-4	CASSPGQGASEKLFF
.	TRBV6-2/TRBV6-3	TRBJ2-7	CASSNPGEQYF
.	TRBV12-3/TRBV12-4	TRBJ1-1	CASSFHTEAFF
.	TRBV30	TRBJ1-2	CAWSVAVLSGYTF
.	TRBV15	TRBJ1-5	CATSRGSNQPQHF
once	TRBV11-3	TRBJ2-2	CASRNGTSGLPTPRELFF
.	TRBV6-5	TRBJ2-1	CASSPGQGSYNEQFF